This entry is about one T cell receptor (beta chain). The CDR3 has 16 residues. Trimming stripped 3 bases from V and 5 bases from J, with 16 bases between. CDR1 and CDR2 (germline): MGHDK, SYGVNS. The data derive from a study of blood T cell repertoires in COVID-19. Turning to the study itself: The United States, Italy and Spain provided the acute and convalescent COVID-19 samples. PBMCs, B-cell-depleted T cells, or T cells were the source of the cDNA or gDNA that made up the material.

Assay used: immunoSEQ multiplex PCR; TCRdb lists only in-frame clones, some missing. The sample contains about 8,700 clones, around 88% of which appear only once. This chain links TRBV25-1 with TRBJ2-2; D perhaps matches TRBD1 (5 bases). This TCR derives from a human donor with active COVID-19. The donor label of this sample is uncertain. The sequencing sample was made of peripheral blood. CDR3 sequence: CASSEGRQEGTGELFF. The CDR3 bases are TGTGCCAGCAGTGAGGGGCGGCAGGAAGGAACCGGGGAGCTGTTTTTT.